This is a list of T cell receptor beta chains from one sample in a study of graft-versus-host responses after intestinal transplantation. TCRdb keeps only in-frame clones here, not all; method: immunoSEQ multiplex PCR. The table includes 55,000 to 70,000 clones, about 93% detected once. The sample in question was PBMCs, obtained almost 120 days after intestinal transplantation. These receptors were obtained from a human patient who received an intestinal transplant, so some T cells may come from the graft donor. CDR3s include the opening cysteine and the closing phenylalanine or tryptophan. D genes are given only for firm matches. Not every row has a clone size; where given, it reads once, few, many or a size class.

clone_size j_call v_call d_call cdr3_nt cdr3_aa
NA TRBJ2-7 TRBV4-1 TRBD2 TGCGCCAGCAGCCAAGATTCCTCTCTTACTAGCGGGAGAGGCTCCTACGAGCAGTACTTC CASSQDSSLTSGRGSYEQYF
NA TRBJ1-2 TRBV5-4 NA TGTGCCAGCACGTCACCAGGAAAGACCTATGGCTACACCTTC CASTSPGKTYGYTF
NA TRBJ2-2 TRBV6-4 NA TGTGCCAGCAGTGACTTGCCGGGCGGGGAGCTGTTTTTT CASSDLPGGELFF
NA TRBJ2-7 TRBV11-1 NA TGTGCCAGCAGCTTAGCCGTGGAAAGCTACGAGCAGTACTTC CASSLAVESYEQYF
NA TRBJ2-7 TRBV6-1 TRBD1 TGTGCCAGCAGGCTGGACAGGGACCCCTACGAGCAGTACTTC CASRLDRDPYEQYF
NA TRBJ1-1 TRBV18 NA TGTGCCAGCTCACCGAGATCGGACACTGAAGCTTTCTTT CASSPRSDTEAFF
NA TRBJ1-2 TRBV7-2 TRBD1 TGTGCCAGCAGCTTAGTTTCGGGACAGAACCAAATGGGCTACACCTTC CASSLVSGQNQMGYTF
NA TRBJ2-1 TRBV5-4 TRBD2 TGTGCCAGCAGCGCCAATAGCGGGAGGGACAATGAGCAGTTCTTC CASSANSGRDNEQFF
NA TRBJ2-3 TRBV19 NA TGTGCCAGTAGATCACTGAGCACAGATACGCAGTATTTT CASRSLSTDTQYF
NA TRBJ2-4 TRBV6-1 NA TGTGCCAGCAGGGGGTTAAGAACCAAAAACATTCAGTACTTC CASRGLRTKNIQYF
NA TRBJ2-7 TRBV27 TRBD1 TGTGCCAGCAGTCCCTTGGGACAGAAGTACGAGCAGTACTTC CASSPLGQKYEQYF
NA TRBJ2-5 TRBV2 TRBD2 TGTGCCAGCAGTCCGAGGCCGGGGGGGAGGGAGACCCAGTACTTC CASSPRPGGRETQYF
NA TRBJ2-1 TRBV7-3 TRBD2 TGTGCCAGCAGCGTAGCGGCTAGCGGGAGGTACAATGAGCAGTTCTTC CASSVAASGRYNEQFF
NA TRBJ2-7 TRBV19 TRBD2 TGTGCCAGTAGAGGTCAGGGACTACACTACGAGCAGTACTTC CASRGQGLHYEQYF
NA TRBJ2-3 TRBV6-1 NA TGTGCCAGCAGTGACGGGTCCACAGATACGCAGTATTTT CASSDGSTDTQYF
NA TRBJ2-1 TRBV5-1 TRBD1 TGCGCCAGCAGTTCGTTCCGGACAGGGGGAGGCGGTGAGCAGTTCTTC CASSSFRTGGGGEQFF
NA TRBJ1-6 TRBV4-1 TRBD1 TGCGCCAGCAGCCATTACAGGGGCTCCTATAATTCACCCCTCCACTTT CASSHYRGSYNSPLHF
NA TRBJ2-2 TRBV30 NA TGTGCCTGGAGCTGGGGGTACACCGGGGAGCTGTTTTTT CAWSWGYTGELFF
once TRBJ2-6 TRBV2 NA TGTGCCAGCAGTGAACCCAGGGCGGACTCTGGGGCCAACGTCCTGACTTTC CASSEPRADSGANVLTF
NA TRBJ2-3 TRBV2 NA TGTGCCAGCAGTGAAGGTTATACGCAGTATTTT CASSEGYTQYF
NA TRBJ1-5 TRBV2 TRBD1 TGTGCCAGCAGTGAAAGTGGGCAGGGGGGCAATCAGCCCCAGCATTTT CASSESGQGGNQPQHF
NA TRBJ2-1 TRBV7-6 NA TGTGCCAGCAGCTTAGGACGATCGTCAGGGCCGAGTGAGCAGTTCTTC CASSLGRSSGPSEQFF
NA TRBJ2-7 TRBV28 TRBD2 TGTGCCAGCAGTTATAGCGGGAGGGTGGACGAGCAGTACTTC CASSYSGRVDEQYF
once TRBJ2-3 TRBV16 NA TGTGCCAGCAGCCAAAAGGACGGGAAATCGGATACGCAGTATTTT CASSQKDGKSDTQYF
NA TRBJ2-7 TRBV4-1 TRBD1 TGCGCCAGCAGCCTTAGAGGACCGGGACAGGGAACCTACGAGCAGTACTTC CASSLRGPGQGTYEQYF
NA TRBJ1-5 TRBV15 TRBD1 TGTGCCACCAGCAGGCAAGGGACAGCAAGCAATCAGCCCCAGCATTTT CATSRQGTASNQPQHF
once TRBJ2-1 TRBV28 NA TGTGCCAGCAGTTCACTCCGACAGCGGGCGTTTTTCTTC CASSSLRQRAFFF
NA TRBJ2-1 TRBV27 TRBD2 TGTGCCAGCAGTTCCGATAGCGGGGGGCGTAATGAGCAGTTCTTC CASSSDSGGRNEQFF
NA TRBJ2-3 TRBV15 NA TGTGCCACAGCAGGGGACGGCACAGATACGCAGTATTTT CATAGDGTDTQYF
NA TRBJ2-7 TRBV7-2 TRBD2 TGTGCCAGCAGCCTAAGGACTAGCGGGGCGTACGAGCAGTACTTC CASSLRTSGAYEQYF
NA TRBJ1-4 TRBV5-1 TRBD1 TGCGCCAGCCGGGACAGGGGGCTCGCTAATGAAAAACTGTTTTTT CASRDRGLANEKLFF
NA TRBJ2-1 TRBV5-1 TRBD1 TGCGCCAGCAGCTTGGGCGGGACAGGGGGGTACAATGAGCAGTTCTTC CASSLGGTGGYNEQFF
NA TRBJ2-1 TRBV2 TRBD1 TGTGCCAGCAGCGCTATGGACAGGGCGTACAATGAGCAGTTCTTC CASSAMDRAYNEQFF
NA TRBJ2-7 TRBV9 NA TGTGCCAGCAGCGTAGGGGGGGTTACCTACGAGCAGTACTTC CASSVGGVTYEQYF
NA TRBJ2-3 TRBV19 NA TGTGCCAGTAGTATCAGAGGGGCAGATACGCAGTATTTT CASSIRGADTQYF
NA TRBJ2-7 TRBV7-9 NA TGTGCCAGCAGCCCACGGCGTCGGCCGTTCTCCTACGAGCAGTACTTC CASSPRRRPFSYEQYF
NA TRBJ2-7 TRBV10-3 TRBD2 TGTGCCATCAGTGAGCCGGGACTAGCGGGGTACGAGCAGTACTTC CAISEPGLAGYEQYF
NA TRBJ1-6 TRBV6-5 NA TGTGCCAGCAGTTACAGGGCAACCTCACCCCTCCACTTT CASSYRATSPLHF
NA TRBJ1-3 TRBV19 TRBD1 TGTGCCAGTAGTACGTCGGGACAGGGAAACACCATATATTTT CASSTSGQGNTIYF
NA TRBJ2-7 TRBV9 TRBD1 TGTGCCAGCAGCCCAGGACAGGCAAACGAGCAGTACTTC CASSPGQANEQYF
NA TRBJ2-2 TRBV28 NA TGTGCCACCGCCCTTCGCACCGGGGAGCTGTTTTTT CATALRTGELFF
NA TRBJ2-5 TRBV5-4 NA TGTGCCAGCAGCGTACTGACAAGGAAAGAGACCCAGTACTTC CASSVLTRKETQYF
NA TRBJ1-2 TRBV19 NA TGTGCCAGTAGTATGTCGGTCTATGGCTACACCTTC CASSMSVYGYTF
NA TRBJ2-7 TRBV19 NA TGTGCCAGTAGTAGTCGACAAAGGGGATACGAGCAGTACTTC CASSSRQRGYEQYF
NA TRBJ1-5 TRBV5-6 NA TGTGCCAGCAGCGAAACACCCGACGGCAATCAGCCCCAGCATTTT CASSETPDGNQPQHF